This TCR beta chain was sequenced in a study of identical twins. TCRdb passed the 5' RACE reads through MiXCR, listing each CDR3 protein once. The table includes under 900,000 distinct CDR3 sequences, roughly 20% detected once. The CDR3 has 16 residues. Trimming took 0 bases from V and 4 from J; bases not matched to a gene: 5. Germline CDR1 DFQATT, CDR2 SNEGSKA (reference sequence). This clonotype has more than one count but fewer than ten. These data were likewise used in another study, on T cells expressing NK-cell markers.

The V and J genes are TRBV20-1 and TRBJ2-3; TRBD2 aligns across 12 bases. Material for sequencing was PBMCs. The receptor was derived from a young woman in good health. The CDR3 reads CSARDRLAGVSDTQYF. Here the CDR3 DNA reads TGCAGTGCTAGAGATAGACTAGCGGGAGTTTCAGATACGCAGTATTTT.